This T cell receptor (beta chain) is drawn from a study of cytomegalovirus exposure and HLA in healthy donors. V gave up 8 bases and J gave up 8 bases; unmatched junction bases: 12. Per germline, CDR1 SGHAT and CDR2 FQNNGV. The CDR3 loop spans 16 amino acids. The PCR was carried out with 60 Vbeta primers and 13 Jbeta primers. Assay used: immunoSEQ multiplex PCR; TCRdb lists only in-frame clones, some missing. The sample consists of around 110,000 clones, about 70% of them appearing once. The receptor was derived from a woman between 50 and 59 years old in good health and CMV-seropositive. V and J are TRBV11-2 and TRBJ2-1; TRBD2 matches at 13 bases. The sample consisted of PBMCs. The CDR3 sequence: CASERITSGGVYEQFF. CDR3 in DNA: TGTGCCAGCGAAAGAATAACTAGCGGGGGGGTCTATGAGCAGTTCTTC. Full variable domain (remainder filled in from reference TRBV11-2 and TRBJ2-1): EAGVAQSPRYKIIEKRQSVAFWCNPISGHATLYWYQQILGQGPKLLIQFQNNGVVDDSQLPKDRFSAERLKGVDSTLKIQPAKLEDSAVYLCASERITSGGVYEQFFGPGTRLTVL.